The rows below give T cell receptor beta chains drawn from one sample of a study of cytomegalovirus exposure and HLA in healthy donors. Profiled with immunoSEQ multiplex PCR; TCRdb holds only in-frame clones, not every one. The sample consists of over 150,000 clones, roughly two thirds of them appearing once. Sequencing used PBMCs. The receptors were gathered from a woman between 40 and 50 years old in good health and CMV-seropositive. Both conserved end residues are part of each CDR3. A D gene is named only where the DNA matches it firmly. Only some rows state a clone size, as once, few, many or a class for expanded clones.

CDR3 DNA: TGTGCCAGCACCAAATCAGGGGGCTGGAATGGCTACACCTTC
CDR3 protein: CASTKSGGWNGYTF
V gene: TRBV6-5
clone size: .
D gene: TRBD1
J gene: TRBJ1-2

CDR3 DNA: TGTGCCAGCACCCGGACAGGAAACTATGGCTACCCCTTC
CDR3 protein: CASTRTGNYGYPF
V gene: TRBV5-4
clone size: .
D gene: TRBD1
J gene: TRBJ1-2

CDR3 DNA: TGTGCCAGCAGCTCCCGGGGGGATACGCAGTATTTT
CDR3 protein: CASSSRGDTQYF
V gene: TRBV7-2
clone size: .
D gene: .
J gene: TRBJ2-3

CDR3 DNA: TGCGCCAGCAGCCAAGATCGAACTCGGGAGGGGGAGAACGCTGAAGCTTTCTTT
CDR3 protein: CASSQDRTREGENAEAFF
V gene: TRBV4-1
clone size: .
D gene: .
J gene: TRBJ1-1

CDR3 DNA: TGTGCCAGCAGTTTATGGACAGGTGGGTCACCCCTCCACTTT
CDR3 protein: CASSLWTGGSPLHF
V gene: TRBV27
clone size: few
D gene: TRBD1
J gene: TRBJ1-6

CDR3 DNA: TGTGCCAGCAGCTTAATTCCGGGGAAACAAGAGACCCAGTACTTC
CDR3 protein: CASSLIPGKQETQYF
V gene: TRBV7-3
clone size: .
D gene: .
J gene: TRBJ2-5

CDR3 DNA: TGCGCCAGCAGCTTAGGCAGGCCCACAGATACGCAGTATTTT
CDR3 protein: CASSLGRPTDTQYF
V gene: TRBV5-1
clone size: .
D gene: .
J gene: TRBJ2-3

CDR3 DNA: TGTGCCAGCAGCTTCGGCGGGAGCACAGATACGCAGTATTTT
CDR3 protein: CASSFGGSTDTQYF
V gene: TRBV5-4
clone size: .
D gene: .
J gene: TRBJ2-3

CDR3 DNA: TGTGCCAGCTCACCACGGGGAGGGAGGGAGCCCCAGCATTTT
CDR3 protein: CASSPRGGREPQHF
V gene: TRBV18
clone size: few
D gene: .
J gene: TRBJ1-5

CDR3 DNA: TGTGCCAGCAGTTCCCCACACCAGGGGGGCAATCAGCCCCAGCATTTT
CDR3 protein: CASSSPHQGGNQPQHF
V gene: TRBV6-6
clone size: .
D gene: TRBD1
J gene: TRBJ1-5

CDR3 DNA: TGTGCCATCAGTGAGTCGAAAGGGACAGATCTTTCTGGAAACACCATATATTTT
CDR3 protein: CAISESKGTDLSGNTIYF
V gene: TRBV10-3
clone size: .
D gene: TRBD1
J gene: TRBJ1-3

CDR3 DNA: TGTGCCAGTTTCTTAGGGGCTCCGGGGGGGGTTATGAACACTGAAGCTTTCTTT
CDR3 protein: CASFLGAPGGVMNTEAFF
V gene: TRBV19
clone size: .
D gene: .
J gene: TRBJ1-1

CDR3 DNA: TGTGCCAGTAGTATAACAACAGGGGATAGCAATCAGCCCCAGCATTTT
CDR3 protein: CASSITTGDSNQPQHF
V gene: TRBV19
clone size: once
D gene: TRBD1
J gene: TRBJ1-5

CDR3 DNA: TGCGCCAGCAGCTTGGACAACTCTGGAAACACCATATATTTT
CDR3 protein: CASSLDNSGNTIYF
V gene: TRBV5-1
clone size: .
D gene: .
J gene: TRBJ1-3

CDR3 DNA: TGTGCCAGCAGTGAAGGGGAGGCTTTCCAAGAGACCCAGTACTTC
CDR3 protein: CASSEGEAFQETQYF
V gene: TRBV25-1
clone size: .
D gene: .
J gene: TRBJ2-5

CDR3 DNA: TGTGCCAGCAGGGGGACAGAGAGGAATGAGCAGTTCTTC
CDR3 protein: CASRGTERNEQFF
V gene: TRBV25-1
clone size: few
D gene: TRBD1
J gene: TRBJ2-1

CDR3 DNA: TGCGCCAGCAGCCAAGAATCCGGCAGGGTTTCCGGGGAGCTGTTTTTT
CDR3 protein: CASSQESGRVSGELFF
V gene: TRBV4-3
clone size: .
D gene: .
J gene: TRBJ2-2

CDR3 DNA: TGCGCCAGCAGCCCCGGGACTAGCGGGGGTTTCAATGAGCAGTTCTTC
CDR3 protein: CASSPGTSGGFNEQFF
V gene: TRBV5-1
clone size: .
D gene: TRBD2
J gene: TRBJ2-1